This T cell receptor (beta chain) appears in the sequencing data of a study of cytomegalovirus exposure and HLA in healthy donors. Study-level results: An observed cluster of highly shared sequence variants was recorded as a likely sequencing artifact.

Concerning this clone: The antigen is not known.

The PCR employed 60 Vbeta primers together with 13 Jbeta primers. The protocol was immunoSEQ multiplex PCR, while the TCRdb copy is restricted to in-frame clones and leaves out a portion. The sample records approximately 170,000 clones, approximately 59% being singletons. The CDR3 spans 16 residues. Germline CDR1 reads LNHDA; CDR2 reads SQIVND (reference sequence). Trimming cost V 4 bases and J 2 bases; bases outside gene matches: 9. Input material: PBMCs. J is TRBJ2-5 and V is TRBV19, with TRBD1 identical over 8 bases. This clonotype originated in a man aged 35-49 years in good health and CMV-seronegative. The CDR3 spells CASSTRTGWMQETQYF. For the CDR3, the DNA is TGTGCCAGTAGTACCCGGACAGGGTGGATGCAAGAGACCCAGTACTTC.